A selection of T cell receptor beta chains follows, all from one sample in a study of response to subunit inactivated influenza vaccine. One entry per CDR3 protein, called by TCRdb with MiXCR from the RT-PCR reads. The sample lists about 570,000 distinct CDR3 sequences; about 11% were seen once. The sample was also linked to a second study, of T cells expressing NK-cell markers.

The sequencing used PBMCs from blood, collected on the day of vaccination. The receptors here all came from a man in his fifties or sixties who received an inactivated influenza vaccine. Both conserved end residues are part of each CDR3. A D gene is named only where the DNA matches it firmly. The listing skips clone size in some rows; elsewhere it reads once, few, many or a size class.

j_gene	abundance	d_gene	len	v_gene	CDR3nt	CDR3aa
TRBJ2-3	NA	TRBD2	16	TRBV6-1	TGTGCCAGCAGTAGACTAGCGGGAGTGCTCACAGATACGCAGTATTTT	CASSRLAGVLTDTQYF
TRBJ2-7	many	NA	12	TRBV18	TGTGCCAGCTCACCGGTTCGGGACGAGCAGTACTTC	CASSPVRDEQYF
TRBJ1-3	few	NA	13	TRBV29-1	TGCAGCGTCACCCCGGGCTCTGGAAACACCATATATTTT	CSVTPGSGNTIYF
TRBJ2-5	NA	TRBD2	14	TRBV5-1	TGCGCCAGCAGCTCGCGGGGGGGACAAGAGACCCAGTACTTC	CASSSRGGQETQYF
TRBJ2-1	many	NA	16	TRBV24-1	TGTGCCACCAGTGATTTGCGGGAATCTGGGTACAATGAGCAGTTCTTC	CATSDLRESGYNEQFF
TRBJ2-3	few	TRBD2	15	TRBV20-1	TGCAGTGCTAGGAGGCGGGGGGAAGTATCGGATACGCAGTATTTT	CSARRRGEVSDTQYF
TRBJ2-1	few	NA	14	TRBV4-3	TGCGCCAGCAGCCAAGGACAGGCAGACAATGAGCAGTTCTTC	CASSQGQADNEQFF
TRBJ1-6	many	NA	11	TRBV7-8	TGTGCCAGCAGCTTAGGAGAGGCCCTCCACTTT	CASSLGEALHF
TRBJ2-1	NA	TRBD2	16	TRBV24-1	TGTGCCACCAGTGATAGAACTAGCGGGAGTCTCGATGAGCAGTTCTTC	CATSDRTSGSLDEQFF
TRBJ2-2	few	TRBD1	14	TRBV10-3	TGTGCCATCAGGGGACAGGGGAACACCGGGGAGCTGTTTTTT	CAIRGQGNTGELFF
TRBJ1-1	NA	NA	15	TRBV28	TGTGCCAGCAGATACCCTGGGACGGCAAACACTGAAGCTTTCTTT	CASRYPGTANTEAFF
TRBJ2-1	NA	TRBD2	15	TRBV20-1	TGCAGTGCAACGCTAGCGGGAGCACCCTACAATGAGCAGTTCTTC	CSATLAGAPYNEQFF
TRBJ2-3	many	NA	15	TRBV5-5	TGTGCCAGCAGCCAATCGCTGCACGGCACAGATACGCAGTATTTT	CASSQSLHGTDTQYF
TRBJ2-5	few	NA	12	TRBV30	TGTGCCTGGAGCGGCGTCGTAGGGACCCAGTACTTC	CAWSGVVGTQYF
TRBJ1-5	NA	TRBD1	14	TRBV29-1	TGCAGCGTCGTGACAGGGTCGAGCAATCAGCCCCAGCATTTT	CSVVTGSSNQPQHF
TRBJ2-6	many	NA	16	TRBV6-2/TRBV6-3	TGTGCCAGCAGTCTTGACAGGTACTCTGGGGCCAACGTCCTGACTTTC	CASSLDRYSGANVLTF
TRBJ2-3	NA	NA	14	TRBV28	TGTGCCAGCAGTTCTCCGGAGTTCACAGATACGCAGTATTTT	CASSSPEFTDTQYF
TRBJ1-4	few	TRBD1	18	TRBV20-1	TGCAGTGCTAGAGCCGCCCCTGGGACAGGGGGCCCTAATGAAAAACTGTTTTTT	CSARAAPGTGGPNEKLFF
TRBJ1-1	NA	NA	15	TRBV6-2/TRBV6-3	TGTGCCAGCAGTTACCCGACAGGAGGGAACACTGAAGCTTTCTTT	CASSYPTGGNTEAFF
TRBJ2-1	few	NA	13	TRBV7-7	TGTGCCAGCAGCCCTCGCAGAAGCGGTGAGCAGTTCTTC	CASSPRRSGEQFF
TRBJ1-5	NA	NA	18	TRBV28	TGTGCCAGCAGCCACGGGACTGAGAGGGGGATCCGGAGACAGCCCCAGCATTTT	CASSHGTERGIRRQPQHF
TRBJ2-5	once	NA	20	TRBV11-2	TGTGCCAGCAGCTATGAGCTACAGGGGCGAGCGGGAGATTTAGCGGAGACCCAGTACTTC	CASSYELQGRAGDLAETQYF
TRBJ2-6	NA	NA	16	TRBV20-1	TGCAGTGCCCCGTTGGGCGGAAGCTCTGGGGCCAACGTCCTGACTTTC	CSAPLGGSSGANVLTF
TRBJ2-6	NA	TRBD1	17	TRBV7-9	TGTGCCAGCAGCTTAGGGACAGGTAACGAGGGGGCCAACGTCCTGACTTTC	CASSLGTGNEGANVLTF
TRBJ2-1	few	NA	14	TRBV7-6	TGTGCCAGCAGCTCTCAGACAGGCTACAATGAGCAGTTCTTC	CASSSQTGYNEQFF
TRBJ1-3	few	TRBD1	16	TRBV4-2	TGTGCCAGCAGCCAATACACCGGGACAGGGGAAAACACCATATATTTT	CASSQYTGTGENTIYF
TRBJ2-1	few	TRBD2	14	TRBV7-9	TGTGCCAGCAGGGACGGCGGGAGTCCCAATGAGCAGTTCTTC	CASRDGGSPNEQFF
TRBJ2-2	many	NA	15	TRBV5-1	TGCGCCAGCAGCTTCGGACATTCGAACACCGGGGAGCTGTTTTTT	CASSFGHSNTGELFF
TRBJ2-1	NA	NA	15	TRBV11-2	TGTGCCAGCAGCTTACGCCAGGGAAAGGACAATGAGCAGTTCTTC	CASSLRQGKDNEQFF
TRBJ2-1	NA	NA	15	TRBV7-8	TGTGCCAGCAGCTTAGCGGAGGGGGTTTACAATGAGCAGTTCTTC	CASSLAEGVYNEQFF
TRBJ2-1	few	TRBD1	16	TRBV27	TGTGCCAGCAGGGAATACAGGGGGAACATATACAATGAGCAGTTCTTC	CASREYRGNIYNEQFF
TRBJ1-5	few	NA	15	TRBV5-5	TGTGCCAGCAGAGCGGACGGCTATAGCAATCAGCCCCAGCATTTT	CASRADGYSNQPQHF
TRBJ2-3	many	TRBD1	14	TRBV29-1	TGCAGCGTTGTCCGGGACAGGGGGCTTGTTACGCAGTATTTT	CSVVRDRGLVTQYF
TRBJ1-5	NA	NA	14	TRBV6-2/TRBV6-3	TGTGCCAGCAGTTACATCAGGGCCAATCAGCCCCAGCATTTT	CASSYIRANQPQHF